This T cell receptor (beta chain) was retrieved from a study of CD8+CD57+ T cells in acquired aplastic anemia. Overall study context: An average of roughly 3 ug of DNA was obtained from sorted CD4+ and CD8+ cells.

Genomic DNA acted as the template from which TCR beta VDJ combination and CDR3 sequence profiling were carried out. TCRdb reprocessed the reads with MiXCR, giving one entry per CDR3 protein. The sample has 450,000 to 550,000 distinct CDR3 sequences, more than 25% seen once. This CDR3 region has 13 residues. In germline, CDR1 is LNHDA, CDR2 SQIVND (reference sequence). V lost 7 bases and J lost 3, with 12 bases in between. The study, taken as a whole, reports: Statistical testing detected no significant gap in CD8+ Simpson's diversity between patients and controls. Researchers report that around 29 CD8+ CDR3 sequences appeared in both patients and controls.

CD8+CD57+ cell expansion had been shown by flow cytometry in patients chosen for sequencing. No patient had been given any therapy when blood was sampled. This clonotype occurred many times. As yet, its antigen is unknown. Sequenced input: sorted CD4+, CD8+, or CD8+CD57+ T cells (not recorded which) from PBMCs. The chain is built from TRBV19 and TRBJ1-1; no clear D gene. The clonotype comes from a human donor with aplastic anemia. The CDR3: CASTPTEDTEAFF. In DNA form, the CDR3 reads TGTGCCAGTACCCCTACAGAAGACACTGAAGCTTTCTTT. The full variable domain, in which reference TRBV19 and TRBJ1-1 provide the parts outside the CDR3, is DGGITQSPKYLFRKEGQNVTLSCEQNLNHDAMYWYRQDPGQGLRLIYYSQIVNDFQKGDIAEGYSVSREKKESFPLTVTSAQKNPTAFYLCASTPTEDTEAFFGQGTRLTVV.